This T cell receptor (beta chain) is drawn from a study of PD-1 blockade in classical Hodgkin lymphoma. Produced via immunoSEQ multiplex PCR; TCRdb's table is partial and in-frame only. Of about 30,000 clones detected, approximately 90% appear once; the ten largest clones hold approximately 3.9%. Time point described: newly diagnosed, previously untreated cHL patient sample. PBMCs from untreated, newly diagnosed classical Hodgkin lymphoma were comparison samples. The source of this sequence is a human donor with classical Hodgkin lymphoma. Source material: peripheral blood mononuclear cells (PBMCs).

The CDR3 region has the DNA TGTGCCAGCAGCCTCAGGGGACAAAGCACAGATACGCAGTATTTT. It translates to CASSLRGQSTDTQYF. The chain combines TRBV7-9 with TRBJ2-3, with TRBD1 as a possible D gene (6 bases). Trimming shortened V by 5 bases and J by 0 bases, and 12 bases separated the two germline ends. The CDR3 has 15 residues. Per germline, CDR1 SEHNR and CDR2 FQNEAQ (reference sequence).